One sample yielded the 10 T cell receptor beta chains listed below, sequenced in a study of cytomegalovirus exposure and HLA in healthy donors. 13 Jbeta primers and 60 Vbeta primers were used for the PCR. The assay was immunoSEQ multiplex PCR, and TCRdb's table has in-frame clones only and misses some. This sample's table reports 200,000 to 250,000 clones. Source material: PBMCs. The receptors shown here come from a girl aged 2-10 years in good health and CMV-seropositive.

The rearrangement links TRBV6-6 to TRBJ1-1, with no clear D. Germline V lookup: CDR1 MNHNY, CDR2 SVGAGI (reference sequence). This CDR3 is built from 15 residues. The V end lost 2 bases, the J end lost 1 base, and 11 bases lay between the germline ends. CDR3 DNA sequence: TGTGCCAGCAGTTACGACATAATGGAGAACACTGAAGCTTTCTTT. Translation: CASSYDIMENTEAFF.

The J gene is TRBJ2-1, the V gene TRBV14, with TRBD2 identical over 7 bases. V shed 1 base and J 0 bases; nucleotides not matched to a gene: 3. The length of the CDR3 is 16 residues. Germline assignment: CDR1 SGHDN and CDR2 FVKESK. The CDR3 DNA is TGTGCCAGCAGCCAAGTGGCTAGCGGCTCCTACAATGAGCAGTTCTTC. Translated, it gives CASSQVASGSYNEQFF.

The chain has TRBV27 and TRBJ2-5; D may be TRBD2 (5 bases). Trimming pared 4 bases from V and 4 bases from J, leaving 10 bases between. The CDR3 is made up of 13 amino acids. Germline values: CDR1 MNHEY, CDR2 SMNVEV (reference sequence). The DNA of the CDR3 is TGTGCCAGCAGTTCGCGTGAGGGAGAGACCCAGTACTTC. Residues: CASSSREGETQYF.

The J gene is TRBJ2-7, the V gene TRBV6-4, with 8 bases that match TRBD1. The CDR3 covers 15 residues. V shed 2 bases, J shed 2 bases, and the junction held 5 bases outside the gene matches. Germline V gene data show CDR1 as MRHNA and CDR2 as SNTAGT. The CDR3 sequence: CASSDGDRLTYEQYF. Written as DNA, the CDR3 is TGTGCCAGCAGTGACGGGGACAGGCTAACCTACGAGCAGTACTTC.

The rearrangement links TRBV19 to TRBJ2-3; 7 bases match TRBD2. The length of the CDR3 is 15 residues. Germline CDR1 reads LNHDA; CDR2 reads SQIVND (reference sequence). V lost 1 base to trimming and J lost 2 bases; unmatched junction nucleotides: 3. In DNA form, the CDR3 reads TGTGCCAGTAGTATAGCTAGCGGTTTCACAGATACGCAGTATTTT. Its protein is CASSIASGFTDTQYF.

The chain recombines TRBV2 with TRBJ1-1; D unresolved. Germline assignment: CDR1 SNHLY and CDR2 FYNNEI. The CDR3 runs 16 residues. V was shortened by 2 bases and J by 2 bases, with 15 bases between the two germline ends. This chain's CDR3 is CASSESYLAANTEAFF. The DNA for the CDR3 is TGTGCCAGCAGTGAATCTTATTTGGCCGCTAACACTGAAGCTTTCTTT.

This sequence joins TRBV5-1 and TRBJ1-2; a possible D gene is TRBD1 (6 bases). V was shortened by 0 bases and J by 8 bases, with 14 bases between the two germline ends. Germline V CDR1 and CDR2: SGHRS, YFSETQ. CDR3 length: 14 amino acids. Here the CDR3 DNA reads TGCGCCAGCAGCTTGGGTACAGGGTCCTGGGGCTACACCTTC. This translates into CASSLGTGSWGYTF. Together with reference TRBV5-1 and TRBJ1-2, the CDR3 gives the full variable domain: KAGVTQTPRYLIKTRGQQVTLSCSPISGHRSVSWYQQTPGQGLQFLFEYFSETQRNKGNFPGRFSGRQFSNSRSEMNVSTLELGDSALYLCASSLGTGSWGYTFGSGTRLTVV.

The chain uses TRBV4-1 and TRBJ2-5; D gene uncertain. The V end was cut by 0 bases, the J end by 4 bases, with 3 bases between. The CDR3 is 12 amino acids. CDR1 is MGHRA and CDR2 is YSYEKL in the germline V gene. DNA for the CDR3: TGCGCCAGCAGCCAAGATCGAGAGACCCAGTACTTC. Amino acids: CASSQDRETQYF.

The chain employs TRBV28 and TRBJ1-2; D uncertain. V lost 3 bases and J 8 bases, leaving 10 bases between the germline ends. This CDR3 contains 12 residues. CDR1 and CDR2 (germline): MDHEN, SYDVKM. CDR3 protein: CASSLLRVGYTF. CDR3 DNA sequence: TGTGCCAGCAGTTTGCTGAGGGTCGGCTACACCTTC.

The rearrangement links TRBV15 to TRBJ2-2; possibly TRBD2 for D (5 bases). The CDR3 sequence is 14 residues long. Trimming shortened V by 0 bases and J by 6 bases, and 8 bases separated the two germline ends. The germline V gene has CDR1 LNHNV and CDR2 YYDKDF (reference sequence). CDR3: CATSRDRDSGELFF. CDR3 bases: TGTGCCACCAGCAGAGATCGGGATTCCGGGGAGCTGTTTTTT.